These T cell receptor beta chains were read from a single sample in a study of cytomegalovirus exposure and HLA in healthy donors. Repertoires were generated with immunoSEQ multiplex PCR, while TCRdb's copy carries only in-frame clones and drops some. The repertoire has about 180,000 clones, 82% of them found once; the top ten carry roughly 1.4%. Sequencing was carried out using PBMCs. The receptors shown here come from a man aged 40-49 years in good health and CMV-seronegative. Both conserved end residues are trimmed from each CDR3.

TRBJ2-2	TRBV18	ASSLLVPGGAGELF
TRBJ1-1	TRBV7-9	ASSSVGGINTEAF
TRBJ2-1	TRBV28	ASRVLAGGPGEQF
TRBJ1-5	TRBV10-3	AISSTGGGNQPQH
TRBJ1-5	TRBV19	AIGTGGDQPQH
TRBJ1-2	TRBV5-4	ASSLTALLGYT
TRBJ2-3	TRBV27	ASSLSIAGGPMDTQY
TRBJ1-2	TRBV7-9	ASGDRNYGYT
TRBJ1-4	TRBV19	ASSMAGHSATNEKLF
TRBJ2-3	TRBV4-2	ASSQEAGVNTDTQY
TRBJ1-2	TRBV5-6	ASSRDFTTGYT
TRBJ2-1	TRBV6-5	ASSSDRGAYNEQF
TRBJ1-1	TRBV7-9	ASSRTPSVEAF
TRBJ2-7	TRBV6-5	ASSYEAGYEQY
TRBJ2-7	TRBV5-4	ASSLAGTYEQY
TRBJ1-1	TRBV19	ASSMSARGALAF
TRBJ2-2	TRBV5-4	ASSSTSGRPQGTGELF
TRBJ1-5	TRBV6-5	ASSPGQGARQPQH
TRBJ2-1	TRBV15	ATSRDSEEQF
TRBJ2-2	TRBV28	ASVPWGGANTGELF
TRBJ2-6	TRBV7-9	ASSSARQGTPGANVLT
TRBJ2-1	TRBV28	ASSLLRALAGEQF
TRBJ2-3	TRBV18	ASRTSDRVDTQY
TRBJ1-3	TRBV5-6	ASSLRGSSGNTIY
TRBJ1-1	TRBV18	ASSSLDRANTEAF
TRBJ2-5	TRBV7-2	ASSLSPGQETQY
TRBJ2-7	TRBV6-5	ASSSWTSGDYEQY
TRBJ1-1	TRBV19	ASSISSGMNTEAF
TRBJ2-3	TRBV2	ASSVLAGGLDTQY
TRBJ2-2	TRBV18	ASSPPQAGGPFSSNTGELF
TRBJ1-5	TRBV28	ASTRLGNQPQH
TRBJ2-5	TRBV11-2	ASRPRQGAPGETQY
TRBJ2-1	TRBV11-3	ASSFLGSGNEQF
TRBJ2-1	TRBV6-1	ASRRDSSYNEQF
TRBJ2-1	TRBV19	ASTQTGAGGPQF
TRBJ2-1	TRBV7-2	ASSSGLGEQF
TRBJ2-3	TRBV7-2	ASSLATSLADTQY
TRBJ1-2	TRBV5-1	ASSLQGGDYGYT
TRBJ2-1	TRBV10-1	ASSDRLNRVDEQF
TRBJ1-6	TRBV2	ASSQSPLRQGSKNSPLH
TRBJ2-3	TRBV28	ASSPPGQGAGTQY
TRBJ1-1	TRBV4-1	ASSQEDRVNTEAF
TRBJ1-2	TRBV7-2	ASSLLGYGYT
TRBJ1-5	TRBV30	AWSTGRESQPQH
TRBJ1-3	TRBV29-1	SVAGQAGNTIY
.	TRBV28	ASSYYGLAYEQY
TRBJ1-2	TRBV15	ATTLAGKSDYGYT
TRBJ1-4	TRBV28	ASQGAGGSNEKLF
TRBJ1-1	TRBV14	ASSQAGGTEAF
TRBJ1-1	TRBV5-4	ASSGGSRGPNTEAF